The entry that follows covers one TCR beta chain sequence. This record comes from a study of blood T cell repertoires in COVID-19. Study information: Samples of COVID-19 (acute and convalescent) were obtained from the United States, Italy and Spain. In each case, the material was cDNA or gDNA derived from T cells, B-cell-depleted T cells, or PBMCs.

The V and J ends lost 1 base and 5 bases respectively, with 11 bases between them. Germline V gives CDR1 MNHNS, CDR2 SASEGT. The CDR3 is 14 residues long. Authors' processing steps: Amplification of reference gene primers provided the estimated nucleated cell counts. Assay: immunoSEQ multiplex PCR; the TCRdb copy retains only in-frame clones and omits some. V and J calls and clone size are as listed in that table; D and trimming were resolved from the DNA. Counted here are around 70,000 clones, roughly 84% occurring once; the ten biggest clones make up 25% to 35%. The sequencing input was peripheral blood. The receptor was derived from a woman at least 80 years old with active or convalescent COVID-19. The V gene is TRBV6-1, the J gene TRBJ2-5, with D tentatively TRBD2 (5 bases). Here the CDR3 DNA reads TGTGCCAGCAGTGAAGGTGGCGGGTGGGAGACCCAGTACTTC. Encoded protein: CASSEGGGWETQYF.